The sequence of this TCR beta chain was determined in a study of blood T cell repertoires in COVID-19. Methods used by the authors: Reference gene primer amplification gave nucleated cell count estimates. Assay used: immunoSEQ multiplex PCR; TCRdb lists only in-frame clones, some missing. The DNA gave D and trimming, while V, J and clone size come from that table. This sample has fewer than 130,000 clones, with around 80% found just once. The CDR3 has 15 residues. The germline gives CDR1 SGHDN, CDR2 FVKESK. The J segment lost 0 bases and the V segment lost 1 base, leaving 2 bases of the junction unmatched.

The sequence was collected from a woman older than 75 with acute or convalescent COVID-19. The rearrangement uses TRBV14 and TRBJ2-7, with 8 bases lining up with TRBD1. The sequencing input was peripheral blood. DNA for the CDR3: TGTGCCAGCAGCCAAGGACAGGGGTTCTCCTACGAGCAGTACTTC. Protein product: CASSQGQGFSYEQYF.